The 4 T cell receptor beta chains listed next were all sequenced from one sample in a study of blood T cell repertoires in COVID-19. Here immunoSEQ multiplex PCR was the method, and the copy in TCRdb shows in-frame clones only, minus some. The table has about 130,000 clones, around 74% seen once. Sequencing used peripheral blood. All receptors derive from a man at least 80 years old with COVID-19, enrolled during active disease.

The table lists this clone with a few counts. V usage is TRBV12-3 or TRBV12-4 and J usage is TRBJ1-1; a possible D gene is TRBD1 (5 bases). The CDR3 extends over 12 amino acids. Trimming took off 7 bases at V and 5 bases at J, with 11 bases between the two ends. The DNA for the CDR3 is TGTGCCAGCACCGATCAGGGTACTGAAGCTTTCTTT. It yields the protein CASTDQGTEAFF.

This clone has only one observation. J is TRBJ2-7 and V is TRBV4-1; D is possibly TRBD2 (6 bases). The V and J ends lost 1 base and 2 bases respectively, with 15 bases between them. Germline V lookup: CDR1 MGHRA, CDR2 YSYEKL. The CDR3 consists of 16 residues. The CDR3: CASSQGWVGGPYEQYF. The DNA for the CDR3 is TGCGCCAGCAGCCAAGGTTGGGTGGGAGGCCCCTACGAGCAGTACTTC.

V gene TRBV7-9 combines with J gene TRBJ2-5; TRBD1 agrees at 9 bases. V lost 5 bases to trimming and J lost 4 bases; unmatched junction nucleotides: 17. The germline V gene encodes CDR1 SEHNR and CDR2 FQNEAQ (reference sequence). The CDR3 totals 18 residues. CDR3 bases: TGTGCCAGCAGCCCTAAACCCGCTTGGACAGGGGTGAGAGAGACCCAGTACTTC. Translation gives CASSPKPAWTGVRETQYF.

Here the CDR3 reads CASTPDSNYGYTF. DNA of the CDR3: TGTGCCAGCACCCCGGACAGTAACTATGGCTACACCTTC. V gene TRBV5-4 combines with J gene TRBJ1-2; D is perhaps TRBD1 (6 bases). The germline V gene has CDR1 SGHNT and CDR2 YYREEE (reference sequence). Between the trimmed V and J ends, which lost 6 bases and 1 base, there was a span of 10 bases. The CDR3 extends over 13 amino acids.